The clone carrying this T cell receptor beta chain has only a few counts. Its specificity is unknown. This CDR3 has 14 residues. Germline V gives CDR1 GTSNPN, CDR2 SVGIG (reference sequence). The germline V and J ends were trimmed by 5 bases and 1 base, with 12 bases remaining between them. This sample stems from a study of beta chain features in type 1 diabetes. About the study: What patients shared with healthy donors was a similar profile of age, gender and cell yields. Broader study findings: VDJ junctions from patients with type 1 diabetes contained fewer insertions and more deletions. All four CD4+ subsets from Type 1 diabetes patients carried moderately but significantly shorter TCRB CDR3s.

Every isolated RNA sample was fully reverse transcribed, so sequencing captured expressed TCRB transcripts. The average output of naive, central memory and regulatory T cell samples was several million reads. Assay used: immunoSEQ multiplex PCR; TCRdb lists only in-frame clones, some missing. The table records under 850,000 clones, roughly 13% of them present only once. The sequence came from a man between 18 and 29 years old with type 1 diabetes. The chain uses TRBV30 and TRBJ1-3; D not resolved. The source material was naive CD4+ T cells from blood. CDR3 sequence reads: CAWDPSASGNTIYF. DNA for the CDR3: TGTGCCTGGGATCCCTCCGCATCTGGAAACACCATATATTTT.